The source of this T cell receptor (beta chain) is a study of CD4 T cells in relation to SARS-CoV-2 and coronaviruses (TCRdb year 2021). With respect to the entire study: The ViraFEST assay cultured PBMCs with antigen for nine to eleven days, then sequenced TCR beta CDR3s to find antigen-specific clonal expansions. The Adaptive Biotechnologies TCR-sequencing kit was used for samples from a few pre-COVID donors and for the naive versus memory experiments, whereas the other data were Illumina-based. HLA restriction was mapped for shared crossreactive spike epitopes using patient-derived lymphoblastoid cell lines. A different, Illumina-based TCR-beta assay was used to sequence expansion assays from other donors in the study. At the level of individual TCR clonotypes, the study measured memory CD4+ T cell crossreactivity between SARS-CoV-2 spike protein and common cold coronavirus spike proteins. The negative reference condition was either a culture with an HIV-1 Nef peptide pool or a culture with no peptide.

The library was produced with the immunoSEQ multiplex PCR assay. In the authors' own workflow: During preprocessing, nonproductive sequences were removed, as were CDR3s that did not start with C, did not end with F or W, or were shorter than 7 amino acids. Antigen-specific clonotypes were called with the MANAFEST web app, based on expansion relative to reference and other culture wells. A clone counted as positive if significantly expanded in 2 of 3 replicate wells versus the reference culture at FDR below 0.05. To be called positive, a clone also had to show significant expansion compared with every other tandem well and an odds ratio greater than 5. CDR3 homology was quantified as pairwise Levenshtein distance, calculated with the stringdist R package after three terminal residues were trimmed from each end. TCRdb stores this immuneACCESS table with in-frame sequences only. Part of the clones is absent; in the studies checked, under half of the shortfall reflects unresolved V genes, and no reason is known for the rest. V, J and clone size are those of that table, while D and trimming were read from the DNA. For this sample there are fewer than 20,000 clones; around 77% appear just once. In total, the top ten clones hold about a tenth of the sample.

CD4+ T cells from unexposed donors were collected before the COVID-19 pandemic (2011-2018). After around eleven days of culture, CD4+ T cells were isolated with the EasySep CD4+ T cell isolation kit. As cell numbers permitted, CD4+ T cells from unexposed donors were tested for reactivity to SARS-CoV-2 S and N and to four common cold coronavirus spike pools. PBMCs were cultured at over 1.5 million per well in IMDM supplemented with around 5.1% human AB serum and 9 to 10 IU/ml IL-2. Half of the culture medium was replaced with fresh IL-2-containing medium on days 3 and 7. Triplicate replicate wells were generally used for each peptide culture condition. The leukapheresis product for the unexposed donors was obtained through commercial purchase. PBMCs were isolated from leukapheresis product or whole blood by Ficoll-Paque PLUS gradient centrifugation. PBMCs were either cryopreserved at -140 degrees C or used fresh in the expansion assay. The QIAamp Micro DNA Kit was used to extract genomic DNA from the CD4+ T cells.

The paper's findings and limits, for the study overall: About 65% of donors had memory CD4+ clonotypes that crossrecognized SARS-CoV-2 and at least one common cold coronavirus spike. Crossreactive clones showed significantly weaker SARS-CoV-2-driven expansion than monoreactive clones, consistent with antigenic imprinting. Small numbers of patients and of tested TCRs were a limitation of the study. Because the crossreactivity analysis focused on spike protein, crossreactivity against other viral proteins was not assessed. Pre-pandemic and post-infection samples were not both contributed by any donor, so tracing of the source of pre-existing responses was limited.

Including the terminal cysteine and phenylalanine, the CDR3 comprises 13 residues. Only CDR3 DNA remains: 39 bases, in frame from the first base. Cut back by 4 bases and 10 bases, the V and J ends lie 16 bases apart. Reading the germline V gene gives CDR1 SGHDN and CDR2 FVKESK. A note on this clone: What this receptor recognizes is not known. Qualities for individual bases were not recorded, and no much larger clone is one base off.

The sequenced material came from CD4+ T cells from PBMCs, cultured in vitro. This TCR derives from a human donor in good health. The chain was built from TRBV14 and TRBJ1-1; the D gene is unclear. In nucleotides, the sequence is TGTGCCAGCAGCCGAGCGGAGGGAAGCCGAGCTTTCTTT. Translated, it reads CASSRAEGSRAFF. Full variable domain (CDR3 extended with the reference TRBV14 and TRBJ1-1 proteins): EAGVTQFPSHSVIEKGQTVTLRCDPISGHDNLYWYRRVMGKEIKFLLHFVKESKQDESGMPNNRFLAERTGGTYSTLKVQPAELEDSGVYFCASSRAEGSRAFFGQGTRLTVV.